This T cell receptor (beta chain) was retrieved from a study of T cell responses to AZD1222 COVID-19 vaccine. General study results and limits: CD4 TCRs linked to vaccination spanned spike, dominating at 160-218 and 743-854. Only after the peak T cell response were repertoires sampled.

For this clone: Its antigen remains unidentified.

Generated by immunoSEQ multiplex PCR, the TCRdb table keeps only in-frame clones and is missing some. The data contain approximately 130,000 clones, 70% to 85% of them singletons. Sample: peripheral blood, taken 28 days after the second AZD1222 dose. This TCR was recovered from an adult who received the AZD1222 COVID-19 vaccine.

The CDR3 loop is CASLVRYF. CDR3 bases: TGCGCCAGCCTTGTGCGGTACTTC. The V gene is TRBV10-1, the J gene TRBJ2-7; no firm D call. V was pared by 8 bases and J by 12 bases, with 8 bases between. Germline lookup yields CDR1 WNHNN and CDR2 SYGVQD (reference sequence). The CDR3 is 8 amino acids.